Described below is a single T cell receptor (beta chain) sequence and its context. The antigen remains unidentified. The germline V and J ends were trimmed by 1 base and 7 bases, with 14 bases remaining between them. The CDR3 covers 15 residues. The V gene's germline CDR1 is MGHRA and CDR2 YSYEKL. This sample stems from a study of cytomegalovirus exposure and HLA in healthy donors. Study results and limitations: Several top significant clusters appeared, in a later analysis, to be linked to common viral pathogens.

The PCR contained 60 Vbeta and 13 Jbeta primers. Profiled with immunoSEQ multiplex PCR; TCRdb holds only in-frame clones, not every one. The data show approximately 170,000 clones, 80% to 85% seen once. V gene TRBV4-1 combines with J gene TRBJ2-1, with D possibly TRBD2 on 6 matching bases. The sequence was collected from a boy between 2 and 10 years old in good health and CMV-seronegative. The source material was PBMCs. CDR3 bases: TGCGCCAGCAGCCAAGCGGGAGCCCAGCGGAATGAGCAGTTCTTC. This translates into CASSQAGAQRNEQFF.